This is a list of T cell receptor beta chains from one sample in a study of Ad26.COV2.S vaccination and SARS-CoV-2 variants. The table came from immunoSEQ multiplex PCR; TCRdb's copy has only in-frame clones and leaves some out. The sample consists of more than 300,000 clones, about 82% of them appearing once. Source: peripheral blood, taken in a trial of Ad26.COV2.S vaccine versus placebo. These receptors all stem from a person between 18 and 65 years old who received the Ad26.COV2.S COVID-19 vaccine or a placebo. Each CDR3 is given with its conserved first and last residue. Clone size is not always given. Where it is, it says once, few, many or a class for expanded clones.

TRBJ2-7,TRBV4-1,-,CASSQLAASAYEQYF
TRBJ1-6,TRBV4-1,-,CASSQTGPVSPLHF
TRBJ2-2,TRBV12-5,-,CASGRPGELFF
TRBJ1-2,TRBV5-1,-,CASSFPGQGSHGYTF
TRBJ1-1,TRBV11-2,few,CASSTPKGNTEAFF
TRBJ1-1,TRBV25-1,-,CASSDRDRDTEAFF
TRBJ2-7,TRBV4-2,-,CASSHELGEQYF
TRBJ2-2,TRBV19,-,CASHVGRGTGNTGELFF
TRBJ1-5,TRBV19,once,CASSSTTGGSNQPQHF
TRBJ1-4,TRBV28,-,CASSLTSGTGVRTNEKLFF
TRBJ1-1,TRBV6-5,-,CASRNSYEAFF
TRBJ1-5,TRBV28,-,CASRPPGLNQPQHF
TRBJ1-6,TRBV7-9,-,CASSLATNSPLHF
TRBJ2-2,TRBV5-5,-,CASSGTVNTGELFF
TRBJ1-4,TRBV5-1,-,CASSLGDGPNEKLFF
TRBJ1-3,TRBV5-3,-,CARSLGRTPGLSGNTIYF
TRBJ1-6,TRBV19,once,CASSLSTSYNSPLHF
TRBJ2-5,TRBV15,-,CATSRVTVETQYF
TRBJ2-2,TRBV10-3,-,CAISEEPITSGTGFGELFF
TRBJ1-4,TRBV19,-,CASSTTSGTGYEKLFF